This T cell receptor beta chain was captured by sequencing in a study of blood T cells in healthy people across ages. Trimming cost V 2 bases and J 10 bases, with 12 bases left between them. Germline V lookup: CDR1 MGHDK, CDR2 SYGVNS. The CDR3 runs to 13 residues. Primers used in a second PCR of roughly 6 to 11 cycles were a sample-barcoded 5' primer and a J-beta primer mix. A single record per CDR3 protein comes from TCRdb applying MiXCR to the 5' RACE reads. This sample has about 730,000 distinct CDR3 sequences; approximately 39% occur once, and the top ten carry roughly 19%. J is TRBJ2-1 and V is TRBV25-1; possible D gene TRBD1, 5 bases. Material: blood. This sequence originates from a woman in her sixties or seventies in good health. CDR3 region: CASSEQGEHEQFF. CDR3 coding DNA: TGTGCCAGCAGTGAACAGGGTGAACACGAGCAGTTCTTC.